This TCR beta chain originates from a study of blood T cell repertoires in COVID-19. About the research overall: The origin of the acute and convalescent COVID-19 samples was the United States, Italy and Spain. Sample material is recorded as cDNA or gDNA derived from T cells, B-cell-depleted T cells, or PBMCs.

The CDR3 spans 15 residues. V shed 2 bases and J shed 1 base, with 10 bases lying between them. Germline V gene lookup returns CDR1 MNHEY and CDR2 SMNVEV (reference sequence). Enrollees, about 18 to 89 years old, lived in approximately 25 US areas. Membership in each cohort depended on participant-reported clinical history. Assay used: immunoSEQ multiplex PCR; TCRdb lists only in-frame clones, some missing. The data show 250,000 or so clones, 85% to 90% seen once. The chain carries TRBV27 and TRBJ2-3; a possible D gene is TRBD1 (7 bases). This TCR came from a young woman with acute COVID-19. Sequencing input: PBMCs or T cells enriched from blood (not recorded which). As DNA, the CDR3 is TGTGCCAGCAGTTTACGGGGGACAGGCACAGATACGCAGTATTTT. Its translation is CASSLRGTGTDTQYF.